A selection of T cell receptor beta chains follows, all from one sample in a study of graft-versus-host responses after intestinal transplantation. TCRdb's copy holds only in-frame clones and misses some; the assay was immunoSEQ multiplex PCR. The sample includes under 20,000 clones, 95% of them seen just once. The starting material was PBMCs, obtained 23 days after intestinal transplant. These receptors were collected from a human patient who received an intestinal transplant, so some T cells may come from the graft donor. Both conserved end residues are part of each CDR3. The D gene is left open where the match is weak. Clone sizes are given selectively: once, few, many, or a class where the clone is expanded.

j_call d_call v_call clone_size cdr3_nt cdr3_aa
TRBJ1-5 NA TRBV6-5 NA TGTGCCAGCAGTTACTCTTATGTCGCGCCCCAGCATTTT CASSYSYVAPQHF
TRBJ1-6 TRBD1 TRBV7-6 NA TGTGCCAGCAGCATGACAGGGCCGGAATCACCCCTCCACTTT CASSMTGPESPLHF
TRBJ2-3 TRBD2 TRBV11-2 NA TGTGCCAGCAGCTTAGACGCCGGACTAGCGGGAGGCTCAGATACGCAGTATTTT CASSLDAGLAGGSDTQYF
TRBJ1-2 NA TRBV13 NA TGTGCCAGCAGCTCCAGGGGCGTATATGGCTACACCTTC CASSSRGVYGYTF
TRBJ2-1 NA TRBV18 NA TGTGCCAGCTCACCGGATGGGGCGAGAGGGGCTGAATACAATGAGCAGTTCTTC CASSPDGARGAEYNEQFF
TRBJ2-1 NA TRBV4-1 NA TGCGCCAGCAGCCGGATGCCCGGGGAGGTGAATAAGAATGAGCAGTTCTTC CASSRMPGEVNKNEQFF
TRBJ1-4 NA TRBV5-4 once TGTGCCAGCAGCCCTTTCTCCGAGGGGTCAACTAATGAAAAACTGTTTTTT CASSPFSEGSTNEKLFF
TRBJ2-7 NA TRBV19 NA TGTGCCAGTAGTATAGGGCAGGCCATCTCCTACGAGCAGTACTTC CASSIGQAISYEQYF
TRBJ1-2 TRBD1 TRBV5-6 NA TGTGCCAGCAGCCCGTACCGGAGACAGGGAATAGACTATGGCTACACCTTC CASSPYRRQGIDYGYTF
TRBJ1-4 NA TRBV28 NA TGTGCCAGCAGTTTCAGAAGGGCAACTAATGAAAAACTGTTTTTT CASSFRRATNEKLFF
TRBJ1-6 NA TRBV7-8 NA TGTGCCAGCAGTCACGAAAGGGAGACTTCACCCCTCCACTTT CASSHERETSPLHF
TRBJ1-4 NA TRBV7-8 NA TGTGCCAGCAGCTTATTATCTCGGGCGGACAGAACTAATGAAAAACTGTTTTTT CASSLLSRADRTNEKLFF
TRBJ2-7 TRBD1 TRBV9 NA TGTGCCAGCAGCGTAGGACAGGGAGATTACGAGCAGTACTTC CASSVGQGDYEQYF
TRBJ1-5 TRBD1 TRBV6-1 NA TGTGCCAGCAGCTTAGACAGGGCTCAGCCCCAGCATTTT CASSLDRAQPQHF
TRBJ2-5 NA TRBV5-6 NA TGTGCCAGCAGCCCTGGGACGGAGACCCAGTACTTC CASSPGTETQYF
TRBJ2-7 TRBD2 TRBV2 NA TGTGCCAGCAGATGGACTAGCGGAACTTCCTACGAGCAGTACTTC CASRWTSGTSYEQYF
TRBJ2-7 NA TRBV15 once TGTGCCACCAGCAGTACGGAATCCTACGAGCAGTACTTC CATSSTESYEQYF
TRBJ2-7 TRBD1 TRBV28 NA TGTGCCAGCAGTCTACACCGGGACAGAAGGTCCTACGAGCAGTACTTC CASSLHRDRRSYEQYF